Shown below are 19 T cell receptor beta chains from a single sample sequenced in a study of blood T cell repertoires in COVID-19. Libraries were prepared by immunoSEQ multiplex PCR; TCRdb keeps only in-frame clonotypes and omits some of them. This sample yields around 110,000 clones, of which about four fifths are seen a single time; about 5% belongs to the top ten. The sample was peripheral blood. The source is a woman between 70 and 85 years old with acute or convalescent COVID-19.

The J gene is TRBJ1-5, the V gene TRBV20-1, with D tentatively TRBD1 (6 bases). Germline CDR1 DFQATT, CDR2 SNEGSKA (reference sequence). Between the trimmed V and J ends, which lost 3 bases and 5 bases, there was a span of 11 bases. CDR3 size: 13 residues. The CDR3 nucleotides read TGCAGTGCTAGTGTACAGGGAGATCAGCCCCAGCATTTT. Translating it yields CSASVQGDQPQHF.

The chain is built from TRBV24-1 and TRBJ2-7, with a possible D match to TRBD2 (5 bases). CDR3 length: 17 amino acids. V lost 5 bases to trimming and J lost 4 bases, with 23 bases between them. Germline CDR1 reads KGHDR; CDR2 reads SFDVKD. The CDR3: CATSARTDLGVGYEQYV. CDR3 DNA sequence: TGTGCCACCAGTGCGAGAACGGACCTGGGAGTAGGATACGAGCAGTACGTC.

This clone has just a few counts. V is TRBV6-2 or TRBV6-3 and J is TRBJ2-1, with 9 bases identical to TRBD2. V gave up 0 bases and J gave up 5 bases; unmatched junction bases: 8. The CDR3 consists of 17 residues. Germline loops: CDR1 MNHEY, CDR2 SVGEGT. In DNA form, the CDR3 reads TGTGCCAGCAGTTACTCGATGGGACTAGCACATAACAATGAGCAGTTCTTC. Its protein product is CASSYSMGLAHNNEQFF.

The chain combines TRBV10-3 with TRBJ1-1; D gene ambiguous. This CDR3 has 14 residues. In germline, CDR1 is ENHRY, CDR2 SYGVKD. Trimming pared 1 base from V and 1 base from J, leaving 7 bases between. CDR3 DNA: TGTGCCATCAGTGAGTTGGCCACGAACACTGAAGCTTTCTTT. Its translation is CAISELATNTEAFF.

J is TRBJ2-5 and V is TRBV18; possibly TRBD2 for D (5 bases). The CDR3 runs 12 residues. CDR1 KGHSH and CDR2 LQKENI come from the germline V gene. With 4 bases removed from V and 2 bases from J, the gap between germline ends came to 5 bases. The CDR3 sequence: CASSREQETQYF. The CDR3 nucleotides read TGTGCCAGCTCACGGGAGCAAGAGACCCAGTACTTC.

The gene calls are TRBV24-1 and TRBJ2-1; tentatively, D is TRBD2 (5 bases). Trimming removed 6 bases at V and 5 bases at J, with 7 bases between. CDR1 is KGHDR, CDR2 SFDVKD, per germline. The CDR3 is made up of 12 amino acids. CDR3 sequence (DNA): TGTGCCACCAGTCAGACTAACAATGAGCAGTTCTTC. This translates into CATSQTNNEQFF.

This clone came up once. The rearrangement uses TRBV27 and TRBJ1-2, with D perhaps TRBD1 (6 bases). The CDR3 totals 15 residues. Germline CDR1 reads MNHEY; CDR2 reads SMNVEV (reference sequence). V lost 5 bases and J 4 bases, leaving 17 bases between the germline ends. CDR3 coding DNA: TGTGCCAGCAGTATCGGGCAGGGGACCATCTATGGCTACACCTTC. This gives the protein CASSIGQGTIYGYTF.

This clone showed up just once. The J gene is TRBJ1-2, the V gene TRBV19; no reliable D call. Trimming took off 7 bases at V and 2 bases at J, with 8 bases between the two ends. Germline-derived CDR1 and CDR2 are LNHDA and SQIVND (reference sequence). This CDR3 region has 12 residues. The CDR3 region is CASMAGNYGYTF. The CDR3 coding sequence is TGTGCCAGTATGGCAGGCAACTATGGCTACACCTTC.

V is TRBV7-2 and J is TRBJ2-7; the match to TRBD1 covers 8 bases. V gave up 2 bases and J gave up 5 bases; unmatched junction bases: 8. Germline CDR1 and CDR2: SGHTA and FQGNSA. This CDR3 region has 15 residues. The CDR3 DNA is TGTGCCAGCAGCTTACAGGGGGCTCTGGGGCACGAGCAGTACGTC. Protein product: CASSLQGALGHEQYV.

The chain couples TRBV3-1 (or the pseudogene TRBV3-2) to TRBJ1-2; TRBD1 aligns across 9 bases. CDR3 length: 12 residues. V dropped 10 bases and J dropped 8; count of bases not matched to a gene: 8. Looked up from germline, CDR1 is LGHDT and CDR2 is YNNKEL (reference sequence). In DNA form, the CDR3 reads TGTGCCACCCATGACAGGGGGGGCGGCTACACCTTC. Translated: CATHDRGGGYTF.

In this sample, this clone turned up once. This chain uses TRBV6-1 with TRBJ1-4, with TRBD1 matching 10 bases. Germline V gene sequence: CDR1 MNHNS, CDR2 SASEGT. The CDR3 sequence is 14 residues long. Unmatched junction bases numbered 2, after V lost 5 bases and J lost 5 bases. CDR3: CASSKDRGNEKLFF. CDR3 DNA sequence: TGTGCCAGCAGTAAGGACAGGGGGAATGAAAAACTGTTTTTT.

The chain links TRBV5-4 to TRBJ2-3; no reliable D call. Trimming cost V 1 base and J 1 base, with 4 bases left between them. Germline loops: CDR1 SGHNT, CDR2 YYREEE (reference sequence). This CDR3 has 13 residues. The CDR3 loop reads CASSLPGTDTQYF. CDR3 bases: TGTGCCAGCAGCTTGCCCGGCACAGATACGCAGTATTTT.

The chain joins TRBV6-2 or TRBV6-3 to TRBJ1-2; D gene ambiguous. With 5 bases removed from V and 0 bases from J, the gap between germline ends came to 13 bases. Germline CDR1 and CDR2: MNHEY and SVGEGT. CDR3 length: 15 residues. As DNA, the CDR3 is TGTGCCAGCAGTCTCCTGGGAGGGCCTAACTATGGCTACACCTTC. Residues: CASSLLGGPNYGYTF.

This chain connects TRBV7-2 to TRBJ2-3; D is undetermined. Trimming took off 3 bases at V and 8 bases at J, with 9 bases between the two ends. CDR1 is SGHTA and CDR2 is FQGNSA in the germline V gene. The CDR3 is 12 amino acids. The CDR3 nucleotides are TGTGCCAGCAGCTTCGAGACGGGTACGCAGTATTTT. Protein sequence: CASSFETGTQYF.

The CDR3 protein is CASSLAQGAGNSPLHF. The CDR3 nucleotides read TGTGCCAGCAGCTTGGCCCAGGGGGCAGGAAATTCACCCCTCCACTTT. This chain links TRBV5-4 with TRBJ1-6; 8 nucleotides align to TRBD1. The germline V gene has CDR1 SGHNT and CDR2 YYREEE (reference sequence). This CDR3 contains 16 residues. V gave up 0 bases and J gave up 7 bases; unmatched junction bases: 6.

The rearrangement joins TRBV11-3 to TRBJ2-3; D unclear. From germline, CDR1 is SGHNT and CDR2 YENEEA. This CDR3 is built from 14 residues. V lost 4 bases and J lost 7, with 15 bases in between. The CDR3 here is CASSSPLSLNTQYF. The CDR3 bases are TGTGCCAGCAGCTCCCCCCTCTCGCTAAATACGCAGTATTTT.

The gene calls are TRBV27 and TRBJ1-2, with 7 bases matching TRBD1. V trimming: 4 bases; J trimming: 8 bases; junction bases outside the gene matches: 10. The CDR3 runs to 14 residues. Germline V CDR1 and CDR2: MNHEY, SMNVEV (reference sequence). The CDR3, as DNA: TGTGCCAGCAGTTCTGAGGGGGCCAGAGCCGGCTACACCTTC. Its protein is CASSSEGARAGYTF.

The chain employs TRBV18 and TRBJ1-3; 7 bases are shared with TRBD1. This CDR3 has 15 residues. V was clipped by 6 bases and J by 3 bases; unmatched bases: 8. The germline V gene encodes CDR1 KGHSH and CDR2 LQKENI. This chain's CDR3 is CASSDRVSIGNTIYF. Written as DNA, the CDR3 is TGTGCCAGCTCTGACAGGGTTTCTATTGGAAACACCATATATTTT.

The CDR3 region is CASSFSGVWDTQYF. Written as DNA, the CDR3 is TGTGCCAGCAGCTTCAGCGGGGTGTGGGATACGCAGTATTTT. The V and J genes are TRBV11-2 and TRBJ2-3, with 7 bases aligning to TRBD2. With 3 bases clipped from V and 6 bases from J, the junction kept 6 bases outside the gene matches. The CDR3 covers 14 residues. Germline V CDR1 and CDR2: SGHAT, FQNNGV.